This record looks at one T cell receptor beta chain sequence and its context. This clone's antigen is unknown. No qualities accompany the bases; no much larger clone lies one base away. The data are from a study of T-cell reconstitution after alpha-beta-depleted transplantation in children (dated by TCRdb to 2016 to 2017). For the wider study: Using TCR repertoire profiling, the study followed T-cell immune reconstitution in a quantitative way in children after TCRalphabeta/CD19-depleted allogeneic hematopoietic cell transplantation.

The library was made by PCR. The sequencing machine was an Illumina HiSeq 2500. TCR libraries were prepared with molecular barcoding, using unique molecular identifiers to normalize TCRbeta repertoire quantification. Using fastp at Q25 and MiXCR, TCRdb reprocessed the public reads and kept productive beta chains. CDR3 protein sequences are deduplicated, and each keeps its most common genes and DNA. The sample data list 440,000 or so distinct CDR3 sequences, and around two fifths of these were observed just once. The ten largest clones capture approximately 25% of the sample. Explained via the paper, the treatment or condition label denotes: allogeneic hematopoietic cell transplantation with graft depleted of TCRalphabeta T cells and CD19 B cells. TCRalphabeta/CD19-depleted allogeneic hematopoietic cell grafts were given to the transplant recipients, all of whom were children. Points the paper makes about the study in general: In some patients, the high TCRbeta diversity seen at day 60 was put down to recipient T cells and intrathymic progenitors that had survived conditioning. The frequencies of hyperexpanded clones fell over the following months, and after one year, T-cell counts and TCRbeta diversity were mostly attributed to newly produced T cells. Apparently early alphabetaT-cell count recovery about two months after transplant reportedly relied on only several hundred rapidly expanded clones derived from non-depleted graft cells.

The germline V and J ends show losses of 3 bases and 5 bases respectively, and no gene match explains 8 bases of the junction. From cysteine to phenylalanine, the CDR3 is 16 amino acids long. The only DNA kept is the CDR3, 48 bases in frame from the first base. CDR1 and CDR2, looked up from the germline V gene, are MNHEY and SVGAGI. This specimen was PBMCs, taken before TCRalphabeta/CD19-depleted stem cell transplant. In this chain, TRBV6-5 is recombined with TRBJ2-5, with 11 bases matching TRBD2. This clonotype originated in a girl aged 2-10 years with aplastic anemia, due to receive a stem cell transplant. The CDR3 corresponds to CASSYALTSGSETQYF. In nucleotide form, the sequence is TGTGCCAGCAGTTATGCCCTCACTAGCGGGAGTGAGACCCAGTACTTC.